Presented here are 31 T cell receptor beta chains from one specimen sequenced in a study of cytomegalovirus exposure and HLA in healthy donors. Use of 60 Vbeta and 13 Jbeta primers characterized the PCR. Measured with immunoSEQ multiplex PCR; TCRdb has only the in-frame clones, and not every one. The sample includes more than 60,000 clones, more than 65% of them seen just once. The sample taken for sequencing was PBMCs. Every receptor here comes from a man in his 70s in good health and CMV-seropositive.

The CDR3 DNA is TGTGCCATCAGTGATTCCGGGACAGGGGACTATGGCTACACCTTC. Translated, it gives CAISDSGTGDYGYTF. J is TRBJ1-2 and V is TRBV10-3; 10 bases are shared with TRBD1. Germline lookup yields CDR1 ENHRY and CDR2 SYGVKD. The CDR3 is 15 amino acids. The V and J ends lost 3 bases and 3 bases, in that order; junction bases with no gene match: 4.

CDR3 sequence reads: CASSLQGYGYTF. The CDR3 nucleotides read TGTGCCAGCAGTTTACAGGGGTATGGCTACACCTTC. The chain couples TRBV28 to TRBJ1-2, with D possibly TRBD1 on 6 matching bases. Per the germline V gene, CDR1 is MDHEN and CDR2 is SYDVKM. V lost 2 bases, J lost 5 bases, and 6 bases lay in between. CDR3 size: 12 residues.

The DNA for the CDR3 is TGTGCCAGCAGTCAACCGGGACTATCCCCAGATACGCAGTATTTT. Protein sequence: CASSQPGLSPDTQYF. The J gene is TRBJ2-3, the V gene TRBV28; 7 bases fit TRBD2. The junction had 9 bases not matched to a gene; V was cut back by 5 bases and J by 4 bases. There are 15 residues in the CDR3. Per the germline V gene, CDR1 is MDHEN and CDR2 is SYDVKM.

The J gene is TRBJ1-5, the V gene TRBV27; no definite D call. The CDR3 is made up of 13 amino acids. The germline gives CDR1 MNHEY, CDR2 SMNVEV (reference sequence). The V gene lost 2 bases and the J gene lost 7 bases, with 9 bases spanning the gap. In DNA, the CDR3 is TGTGCCAGCAGTTTAGAGGAGCGGCAGCCCCAGCATTTT. It encodes CASSLEERQPQHF.

This chain links TRBV30 with TRBJ2-3, with no clear D. CDR3 length: 12 residues. V dropped 3 bases and J dropped 8 bases, with 12 bases sitting between them. Looked up from germline, CDR1 is GTSNPN and CDR2 is SVGIG (reference sequence). CDR3 in DNA: TGTGCCTGGAGGGGTCCCCAGGCTACGCAGTATTTT. It is translated as CAWRGPQATQYF.

This clone turned up a few times. The CDR3, as DNA: TGTGCCAGCAGGGACGGGACAGGGGTGCGAACTAATGAAAAACTGTTTTTT. Its translation is CASRDGTGVRTNEKLFF. The chain links TRBV2 to TRBJ1-4, with 10 bases matching TRBD1. This CDR3 has 17 residues. V was clipped by 6 bases and J by 1 base; unmatched bases: 8. Germline CDR1 is SNHLY and CDR2 is FYNNEI.

The chain uses TRBV7-3 and TRBJ1-1; TRBD1 might be the D (5 bases). The V end was cut by 3 bases, the J end by 3 bases, with 14 bases between. Germline V gives CDR1 SGHTA, CDR2 FQGTGA. The length of the CDR3 is 15 residues. The CDR3 DNA follows: TGTGCCAGCAGCTTCGGCGGGACGGTGGACACTGAAGCTTTCTTT. As protein: CASSFGGTVDTEAFF.

This clone was seen more than once but under ten times. The chain has TRBV6-1 and TRBJ2-2, with 9 bases that match TRBD2. Trimming cost V 4 bases and J 9 bases; bases outside gene matches: 6. Germline CDR1 MNHNS, CDR2 SASEGT. The CDR3 extends over 14 amino acids. The CDR3 is CASSVAGGPRELFF. The CDR3 DNA reads TGTGCCAGCAGTGTTGCGGGAGGGCCCCGGGAGCTGTTTTTT.

The table lists this clone with a few counts. The chain couples TRBV6-5 to TRBJ1-1; tentative D call: TRBD1 (5 bases). The germline V gene encodes CDR1 MNHEY and CDR2 SVGAGI. The V end lost 5 bases, the J end lost 10 bases, and 17 bases lay between the germline ends. The CDR3 totals 13 residues. CDR3 in amino acids: CASSPAGGSGAFF. CDR3 DNA sequence: TGTGCCAGCAGTCCAGCGGGGGGTTCGGGAGCTTTCTTT.

The V call is TRBV7-2, the J call TRBJ2-3; 11 bases line up with TRBD1. Losses at the gene ends were 4 bases for V and 6 bases for J; bases not matched to a gene: 6. The CDR3 runs 15 residues. In germline, CDR1 is SGHTA, CDR2 FQGNSA. The CDR3 DNA reads as TGTGCCAGCAGCTCCGGGACAGGGGGTGCCGATACGCAGTATTTT. Translation gives CASSSGTGGADTQYF.

In DNA form, the CDR3 reads TGTGCCAGCTCACCCTCGGGGGGCGAAAAACTGTTTTTT. Protein product: CASSPSGGEKLFF. This chain joins TRBV18 and TRBJ1-4; a weak D match, TRBD1 (6 bases). This CDR3 has 13 amino acids. The V and J ends lost 3 bases and 8 bases respectively, with 10 bases between them. Per germline, CDR1 KGHSH and CDR2 LQKENI.

The chain has TRBV6-1 and TRBJ2-7; 7 nucleotides agree with TRBD1. The CDR3 is made up of 14 amino acids. CDR1 MNHNS and CDR2 SASEGT come from the germline V gene. The J segment lost 0 bases and the V segment lost 7 bases, leaving 6 bases of the junction unmatched. CDR3 sequence (DNA): TGTGCCAGCACGATGGGGGACAGCTCCTACGAGCAGTACTTC. This gives the protein CASTMGDSSYEQYF.

The chain combines TRBV4-1 with TRBJ2-7; TRBD2 is a possible D gene (6 bases). V was clipped by 0 bases and J by 0 bases, with 12 bases between them. The length of the CDR3 is 16 residues. Germline V gene sequence: CDR1 MGHRA, CDR2 YSYEKL. The CDR3 DNA follows: TGCGCCAGCAGCCAAGATAGGGACTCAAGCTCCTACGAGCAGTACTTC. It codes for CASSQDRDSSSYEQYF.

The rearrangement uses TRBV6-5 and TRBJ1-1, with 12 bases that match TRBD1. The CDR3 is 14 amino acids. V lost 6 bases to trimming and J lost 6 bases; unmatched junction nucleotides: 5. Germline CDR1 reads MNHEY; CDR2 reads SVGAGI. CDR3 sequence reads: CASRRDRGQAEAFF. The CDR3 DNA reads TGTGCCAGCAGAAGGGACAGGGGGCAGGCTGAAGCTTTCTTT.

The V call is TRBV5-6, the J call TRBJ1-5; D is undetermined. The CDR3 has 12 residues. Trimming removed 6 bases from V and 4 bases from J, with 8 bases in between. Per the germline V gene, CDR1 is SGHDT and CDR2 is YYEEEE. The CDR3 DNA follows: TGTGCCAGCAACTCATCAAATCAGCCCCAGCATTTT. Translated: CASNSSNQPQHF.

The gene calls are TRBV28 and TRBJ1-4; 8 positions match TRBD1. The junction had 9 bases not matched to a gene; V was cut back by 4 bases and J by 8 bases. The CDR3 contains 15 residues. Germline V gene data show CDR1 as MDHEN and CDR2 as SYDVKM. CDR3 protein: CASSSLRGLGEKLFF. The CDR3 DNA reads as TGTGCCAGCAGTTCCCTCAGGGGGCTAGGGGAAAAACTGTTTTTT.

This chain connects TRBV7-9 to TRBJ2-7, with 9 bases lining up with TRBD1. The trim removed 2 bases at V and 6 bases at J, leaving 5 bases unmatched. There are 14 residues in the CDR3. Per germline, CDR1 SEHNR and CDR2 FQNEAQ (reference sequence). The chain's CDR3 is CASSLTGTGSEQYF. In nucleotides, the CDR3 is TGTGCCAGCAGCTTAACCGGGACAGGGTCCGAGCAGTACTTC.

CDR3 protein: CASSLKLAGGETQYF. Here the CDR3 DNA reads TGTGCCAGCAGCTTGAAACTAGCGGGAGGAGAGACCCAGTACTTC. The chain has TRBV5-4 and TRBJ2-5; 12 bases are shared with TRBD2. CDR3 length: 15 residues. Germline CDR1 reads SGHNT; CDR2 reads YYREEE (reference sequence). J lost 4 bases, V lost 1 base, and 2 bases had no gene match.

In DNA, the CDR3 is TGCGCCAGCAGCTTGGGTCCACAGGCCTACAATGAGCAGTTCTTC. Translation gives CASSLGPQAYNEQFF. The rearrangement links TRBV5-1 to TRBJ2-1, with D tentatively TRBD1 (5 bases). Germline CDR1 is SGHRS and CDR2 is YFSETQ. The CDR3 extends over 15 amino acids. V was shortened by 0 bases and J by 2 bases, with 9 bases between the two germline ends.

This chain uses TRBV7-2 with TRBJ2-7; 10 bases match TRBD1. The CDR3 is 13 amino acids. Germline V gives CDR1 SGHTA, CDR2 FQGNSA. With V trimmed by 5 bases and J by 5 bases, 3 bases remained unmatched. The CDR3 DNA reads TGTGCCAGCAGCAGGGACAGGGGAGACGAGCAGTACTTC. Translation gives CASSRDRGDEQYF. The whole variable domain, filled in from reference TRBV7-2 and TRBJ2-7, reads GAGVSQSPSNKVTEKGKDVELRCDPISGHTALYWYRQSLGQGLEFLIYFQGNSAPDKSGLPSDRFSAERTGGSVSTLTIQRTQQEDSAVYLCASSRDRGDEQYFGPGTRLTVT.

V gene TRBV7-9 combines with J gene TRBJ2-7, with D maybe TRBD1 (5 bases). Trimming pared 4 bases from V and 5 bases from J, leaving 9 bases between. This CDR3 has 12 amino acids. The germline CDR1 and CDR2 sequences are SEHNR and FQNEAQ (reference sequence). CDR3 loop: CASSSATDEQYF. The CDR3, as DNA: TGTGCCAGCAGCTCGGCGACAGACGAGCAGTACTTC. Supplemented by reference TRBV7-9 and TRBJ2-7, the full variable domain reads DTGVSQNPRHKITKRGQNVTFRCDPISEHNRLYWYRQTLGQGPEFLTYFQNEAQLEKSRLLSDRFSAERPKGSFSTLEIQRTEQGDSAMYLCASSSATDEQYFGPGTRLTVT.

This clone showed up just a few times. The chain carries TRBV7-3 and TRBJ2-5; D call uncertain. Germline V gives CDR1 SGHTA, CDR2 FQGTGA. V shed 5 bases and J shed 5 bases, with 12 bases lying between them. The CDR3 consists of 13 residues. DNA for the CDR3: TGTGCCAGCAGCCCCGCCAGGTCGGAGACCCAGTACTTC. Translation: CASSPARSETQYF.

The chain combines TRBV6-1 with TRBJ1-5, with D tentatively TRBD1 (5 bases). Trimming took 1 base from V and 5 from J, leaving 9 bases between them. The CDR3 length is 14 residues. Germline V gene sequence: CDR1 MNHNS, CDR2 SASEGT. The CDR3 sequence is CASSEGGGDQPQHF. The CDR3 region has the DNA TGTGCCAGCAGTGAAGGGGGGGGAGATCAGCCCCAGCATTTT.

J is TRBJ2-2 and V is TRBV5-1; no reliable D call. Germline V gene data show CDR1 as SGHRS and CDR2 as YFSETQ. The CDR3 contains 13 residues. V lost 5 bases and J 6 bases, leaving 11 bases between the germline ends. CDR3 sequence: CASSPRYAGELFF. CDR3 DNA: TGCGCCAGCAGTCCACGCTACGCCGGGGAGCTGTTTTTT.

The rearrangement links TRBV11-2 to TRBJ1-6, with D possibly TRBD1 on 6 matching bases. Trimming took 7 bases from V and 3 from J, leaving 16 bases between them. The CDR3 totals 16 residues. Germline CDR1 is SGHAT and CDR2 is FQNNGV. Written as DNA, the CDR3 is TGTGCCAGCAAGAGTGGACAGCTGATCTATAATTCACCCCTCCACTTT. It codes for CASKSGQLIYNSPLHF. The full variable domain, rest sourced from reference TRBV11-2 and TRBJ1-6, is EAGVAQSPRYKIIEKRQSVAFWCNPISGHATLYWYQQILGQGPKLLIQFQNNGVVDDSQLPKDRFSAERLKGVDSTLKIQPAKLEDSAVYLCASKSGQLIYNSPLHFGNGTRLTVT.

J is TRBJ1-5 and V is TRBV7-9, with D possibly matching TRBD1 (5 bases). Trimming shortened V by 1 base and J by 2 bases, and 6 bases separated the two germline ends. In germline, CDR1 is SEHNR, CDR2 FQNEAQ (reference sequence). This CDR3 is built from 14 residues. CDR3 residues: CASSLGRGNQPQHF. The CDR3 DNA reads as TGTGCCAGCAGCTTAGGCAGGGGCAATCAGCCCCAGCATTTT.

CDR3 loop: CASSQDPGSYNEQFF. The CDR3 DNA is TGCGCCAGCAGCCAAGACCCGGGCTCCTACAATGAGCAGTTCTTC. V and J are TRBV4-1 and TRBJ2-1; no definite D call. V was cut by 0 bases and J by 0 bases, with 6 bases left in between. The CDR3 covers 15 residues. The germline CDR1 and CDR2 sequences are MGHRA and YSYEKL.

The chain is built from TRBV14 and TRBJ2-2, with TRBD2 identical over 11 bases. Per the germline V gene, CDR1 is SGHDN and CDR2 is FVKESK. Trimming removed 5 bases from V and 7 bases from J; junction bases left unmatched: 9. The CDR3 runs to 16 residues. The CDR3: CASSGPGLAVGGELFF. Here the CDR3 DNA reads TGTGCCAGCAGCGGACCGGGACTAGCGGTGGGCGGGGAGCTGTTTTTT. The variable domain in full, with the rest retrieved from reference TRBV14 and TRBJ2-2, is EAGVTQFPSHSVIEKGQTVTLRCDPISGHDNLYWYRRVMGKEIKFLLHFVKESKQDESGMPNNRFLAERTGGTYSTLKVQPAELEDSGVYFCASSGPGLAVGGELFFGEGSRLTVL.

As to this clone: The germline gene is not matched at one end of the junction; a read error may be the cause. V gene TRBV6-5 combines with J gene TRBJ2-7, with 10 bases fitting TRBD1. Germline V gene lookup returns CDR1 MNHEY and CDR2 SVGAGI. This CDR3 is built from 12 residues. Written as DNA, the CDR3 is TGTGCCAGCAGTTACCTTGACAGGGGGCCTGACTTC. Translated, it gives CASSYLDRGPDF.

J is TRBJ2-3 and V is TRBV18; TRBD2 aligns across 8 bases. V was clipped by 3 bases and J by 3 bases; unmatched bases: 5. The germline V gene encodes CDR1 KGHSH and CDR2 LQKENI. The CDR3 covers 15 residues. The CDR3 DNA follows: TGTGCCAGCTCACCCGGACTAGCCTTGACAGATACGCAGTATTTT. It is translated as CASSPGLALTDTQYF.

This sequence joins TRBV10-3 and TRBJ1-3; 8 nucleotides match TRBD1. The CDR3 spans 17 residues. Trimming removed 2 bases from V and 2 bases from J; junction bases left unmatched: 8. Germline assignment: CDR1 ENHRY and CDR2 SYGVKD. This chain's CDR3 is CAISEGRTGIAGNTIYF. The DNA for the CDR3 is TGTGCCATCAGTGAGGGTAGGACAGGGATCGCTGGAAACACCATATATTTT.